The rows below give T cell receptor beta chains drawn from one sample of a study of shared clonotypes between healthy human individuals. The protocol was immunoSEQ multiplex PCR, while the TCRdb copy is restricted to in-frame clones and leaves out a portion. In the table there are nearly 1 million clones, approximately 80% of which are singletons. The sequenced sample was memory CD4+ T cells sorted from blood. These receptor sequences come from a man aged 18 to 29 in good health. Each CDR3 is given with its conserved first and last residue. Each record gives: clone size, J gene, V gene, D gene, CDR3 protein, CDR3 DNA. The D gene is left open where the match is weak. Clone size, where shown, is once, few, many, or a class for clones that have expanded.

>.|TRBJ1-2|TRBV5-6|.
CASSFQGVGYGYTF
TGTGCCAGCAGCTTTCAGGGTGTGGGGTATGGCTACACCTTC
>.|TRBJ1-2|TRBV30|TRBD1
CAWSLDRGYGYTF
TGTGCCTGGAGTCTCGACAGGGGCTATGGCTACACCTTC
>.|TRBJ2-3|TRBV29-1|TRBD2
CSVQVNGGGTDTQYF
TGCAGCGTTCAAGTTAACGGGGGGGGCACAGATACGCAGTATTTT
>.|TRBJ1-1|TRBV19|.
CASMGQLNTEAFF
TGTGCCAGTATGGGGCAACTCAACACTGAAGCTTTCTTT
>few|TRBJ2-1|TRBV9|TRBD2
CASSVELAGVSNEQFF
TGTGCCAGCAGCGTCGAACTAGCGGGAGTTTCCAATGAGCAGTTCTTC
>.|TRBJ2-7|TRBV6-1|.
CASREQGADSYEQYF
TGTGCCAGCAGAGAACAGGGCGCGGACTCCTACGAGCAGTACTTC
>many|TRBJ2-7|TRBV7-2|.
CASSLGLEPYEQYF
TGTGCCAGCAGCCTAGGGCTAGAACCGTACGAGCAGTACTTC
>few|TRBJ2-7|TRBV5-1|.
CASSRNAEEQYF
TGCGCCAGCAGCCGGAACGCGGAGGAGCAGTACTTC
>once|TRBJ2-4|TRBV6-5|TRBD1
CASSRQGGAKNIQYF
TGTGCCAGCAGCCGACAGGGGGGAGCCAAAAACATTCAGTACTTC
>once|TRBJ2-5|TRBV28|TRBD2
CATSRLAGDPWYF
TGTGCCACCTCCAGACTAGCGGGGGACCCGTGGTACTTC
>.|TRBJ2-7|TRBV2|.
CASSEQGKGSYEQYF
TGTGCCAGCAGCGAACAGGGAAAGGGGTCCTACGAGCAGTACTTC
>once|TRBJ1-4|TRBV30|.
CAWREYGRGRANEKLFF
TGTGCCTGGAGGGAGTACGGGAGGGGCAGGGCTAATGAAAAACTGTTTTTT
>.|TRBJ2-3|TRBV5-1|.
CASSLSGVGTDTQYF
TGCGCCAGCAGCTTGTCAGGGGTGGGCACAGATACGCAGTATTTT
>.|TRBJ1-1|TRBV5-1|.
CASSLEATNTEAFF
TGCGCCAGCAGCCTGGAGGCCACGAACACTGAAGCTTTCTTT
>.|TRBJ2-5|TRBV7-2|TRBD1
CAGSPGQGGKTQYF
TGTGCCGGCAGCCCGGGACAGGGTGGGAAGACCCAGTACTTC
>.|TRBJ2-7|TRBV18|TRBD1
CASSSSGTGLSEQYF
TGTGCCAGCTCATCCTCCGGGACAGGCCTTTCCGAGCAGTACTTC
>.|TRBJ2-2|TRBV18|.
CASSPRTAVNTGELFF
TGTGCCAGCTCACCAAGGACGGCTGTAAACACCGGGGAGCTGTTTTTT
>.|TRBJ2-1|TRBV7-6|TRBD2
CASSPPSGTSGYNEQFF
TGTGCCAGCAGCCCCCCCTCGGGGACTAGCGGCTACAATGAGCAGTTCTTC
>.|TRBJ2-1|TRBV7-6|.
CASSLEGTSYNEQFF
TGTGCCAGCAGCTTAGAGGGTACCTCCTACAATGAGCAGTTCTTC
>many|TRBJ2-2|TRBV6-6|.
CASGTASTGELFF
TGTGCCAGCGGGACGGCGAGTACCGGGGAGCTGTTTTTT
>.|TRBJ1-1|TRBV4-1|.
CASSQDRGITEAFF
TGCGCCAGCAGCCAAGACAGGGGAATCACTGAAGCTTTCTTT
>.|TRBJ2-7|TRBV5-1|.
CASSLERAGSEQYF
TGCGCCAGCAGCTTGGAAAGGGCGGGTTCGGAGCAGTACTTC
>.|TRBJ1-2|TRBV7-9|TRBD1
CADGNDRDNYGYTF
TGTGCCGACGGGAATGACAGGGACAACTATGGCTACACCTTC
>.|TRBJ2-5|TRBV5-1|.
CASSWAPGLGGETQYF
TGCGCCAGCAGCTGGGCTCCGGGCCTTGGAGGGGAGACCCAGTACTTC
>.|TRBJ2-7|TRBV7-2|.
CASGTVREQYF
TGTGCTTCAGGCACCGTACGCGAGCAGTACTTC
>.|TRBJ1-1|TRBV28|.
CASSSLFGTNTEAFF
TGTGCCAGCAGTTCCCTTTTTGGAACAAACACTGAAGCTTTCTTT
>.|TRBJ2-7|TRBV5-1|TRBD2
CASSDPAGVSYEQYF
TGCGCCAGCAGCGACCCCGCGGGGGTCTCCTACGAGCAGTACTTC
>.|TRBJ2-3|TRBV6-1|.
CASSSGPISTDTQYF
TGTGCCAGCAGCTCGGGGCCGATTAGCACAGATACGCAGTATTTT
>once|TRBJ2-5|TRBV18|.
CASSRREETQYF
TGTGCCAGCTCACGCAGGGAGGAGACCCAGTACTTC
>few|TRBJ2-5|TRBV7-2|TRBD2
CASSPFGGLAGGAQYF
TGTGCCAGCAGCCCCTTTGGGGGACTAGCAGGTGGGGCCCAGTACTTC
>.|TRBJ1-5|TRBV9|.
CASSVGLSNQPQHF
TGTGCCAGCAGCGTAGGCCTTAGCAATCAGCCCCAGCATTTT
>.|TRBJ2-5|TRBV29-1|TRBD2
CSVDLAGGGETQYF
TGCAGCGTCGACCTAGCGGGGGGCGGGGAGACCCAGTACTTC
>.|TRBJ2-7|TRBV11-2|.
CASSLSDKAYEQYF
TGTGCCAGCAGCTTATCGGACAAGGCATACGAGCAGTACTTC
>.|TRBJ1-1|TRBV5-1|.
CASSLQPTNTEAFF
TGCGCCAGCAGCTTGCAACCAACCAACACTGAAGCTTTCTTT
>.|TRBJ2-3|TRBV19|.
CATSGRGDTQYF
TGTGCCACTTCAGGAAGGGGAGATACGCAGTATTTT
>.|TRBJ1-6|TRBV25-1|TRBD1
CASTRDPPGQGISPLHF
TGTGCCAGCACAAGAGACCCTCCGGGACAGGGGATTTCACCCCTCCACTTT
>.|TRBJ2-5|TRBV5-1|.
CASSPGSGAKPETQYF
TGCGCCAGCAGCCCGGGTTCGGGGGCGAAACCGGAGACCCAGTACTTC
>.|TRBJ2-3|TRBV5-4|TRBD2
CASSSGLAGSTDTQYF
TGTGCCAGCAGCTCCGGACTAGCGGGTAGCACAGATACGCAGTATTTT
>once|TRBJ2-7|TRBV7-9|.
CANSSGQYEQYF
TGTGCCAACAGCTCCGGACAGTACGAGCAGTACTTC
>once|TRBJ2-7|TRBV6-1|TRBD1
CASSVQQGPPYEQYF
TGTGCCAGCAGCGTACAACAGGGGCCCCCCTACGAGCAGTACTTC
>.|TRBJ2-7|TRBV11-2|.
CASSLDRGTSYEQYF
TGTGCCAGCAGCTTAGATCGGGGAACATCCTACGAGCAGTACTTC
>.|TRBJ2-5|TRBV6-5|.
CASREQETQYF
TGTGCCAGCAGAGAGCAAGAGACCCAGTACTTC